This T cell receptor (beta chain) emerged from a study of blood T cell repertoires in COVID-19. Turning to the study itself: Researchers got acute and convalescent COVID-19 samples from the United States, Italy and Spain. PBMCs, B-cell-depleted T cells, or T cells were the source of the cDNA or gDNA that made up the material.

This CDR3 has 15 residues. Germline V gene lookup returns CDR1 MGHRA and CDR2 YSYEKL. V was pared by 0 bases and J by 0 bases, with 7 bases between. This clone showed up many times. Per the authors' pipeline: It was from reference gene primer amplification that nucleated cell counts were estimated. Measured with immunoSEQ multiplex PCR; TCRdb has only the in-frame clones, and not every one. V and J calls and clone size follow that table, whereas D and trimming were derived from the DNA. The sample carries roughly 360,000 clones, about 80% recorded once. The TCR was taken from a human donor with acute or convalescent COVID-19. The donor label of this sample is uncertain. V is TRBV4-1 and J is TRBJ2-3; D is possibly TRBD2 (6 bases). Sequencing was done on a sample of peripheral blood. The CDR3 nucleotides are TGCGCCAGCAGCCAAGATAGCGGTAGCACAGATACGCAGTATTTT. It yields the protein CASSQDSGSTDTQYF.